The 6 T cell receptor beta chains presented below share a single source sample, sequenced in a study of T cells in narcolepsy. Clones were read by immunoSEQ multiplex PCR, and TCRdb kept only the in-frame ones, dropping some. In the table there are around 20,000 clones, about 90% of which are singletons. The source material was CD45RA- memory CD4+ T cells from PBMCs. Receptor source: a human donor with narcolepsy.

CDR3 sequence reads: CASSSGTGGSYEQYF. The CDR3 bases are TGTGCCAGTAGTTCGGGGACAGGTGGTTCCTACGAGCAGTACTTC. J is TRBJ2-7 and V is TRBV19; 8 nucleotides align to TRBD1. V was pared by 5 bases and J by 1 base, with 7 bases of the junction left unmatched. CDR3 length: 15 residues. Germline-derived CDR1 and CDR2 are LNHDA and SQIVND (reference sequence).

This chain uses TRBV29-1 with TRBJ1-2; D is unresolved. Deletions cut 6 bases from V and 0 bases from J, with 8 bases between. The CDR3 has 12 amino acids. Per germline, CDR1 SQVTM and CDR2 ANQGSEA. For the CDR3, the DNA is TGCAGCGTCTACACAGCTAACTATGGCTACACCTTC. Translating it yields CSVYTANYGYTF.

This clone was counted a single time. This chain connects TRBV5-4 to TRBJ2-1; the D gene is possibly TRBD2 (6 bases). Between the trimmed V and J ends, which lost 2 bases and 5 bases, there was a span of 14 bases. The CDR3 covers 15 residues. Germline V lookup: CDR1 SGHNT, CDR2 YYREEE (reference sequence). CDR3 sequence (DNA): TGTGCCAGCAGCTTTCCGGGAGACCTTCACAATGAGCAGTTCTTC. This encodes CASSFPGDLHNEQFF.

J is TRBJ1-4 and V is TRBV28; 7 bases align to TRBD1. In germline, CDR1 is MDHEN, CDR2 SYDVKM. The CDR3 consists of 15 residues. The trim removed 6 bases at V and 6 bases at J, leaving 10 bases unmatched. The DNA for the CDR3 is TGTGCCAGCAGCGAGTACAGGGGCAAGGATGAAAAACTGTTTTTT. Translated, it gives CASSEYRGKDEKLFF.

This clone has a single count. The chain couples TRBV6-5 to TRBJ2-7; 13 bases match TRBD2. The CDR3 has 15 residues. Germline lookup yields CDR1 MNHEY and CDR2 SVGAGI. V lost 6 bases to trimming and J lost 2 bases; unmatched junction nucleotides: 4. Here the CDR3 DNA reads TGTGCCAGCAGGCAGGGACTAGCGGGACCCTACGAGCAGTACTTC. Its translation: CASRQGLAGPYEQYF.

This clone is a singleton in its sample. V gene TRBV28 combines with J gene TRBJ2-7; possibly TRBD1 for D (6 bases). The CDR3 is made up of 13 amino acids. Trimming took off 3 bases at V and 7 bases at J, with 13 bases between the two ends. CDR1 and CDR2 (germline): MDHEN, SYDVKM. CDR3 sequence: CASSLNRVEEQYF. CDR3 in DNA: TGTGCCAGCAGTTTGAACAGGGTTGAAGAGCAGTACTTC. Based on the CDR3 plus reference TRBV28 and TRBJ2-7, the full variable domain is DVKVTQSSRYLVKRTGEKVFLECVQDMDHENMFWYRQDPGLGLRLIYFSYDVKMKEKGDIPEGYSVSREKKERFSLILESASTNQTSMYLCASSLNRVEEQYFGPGTRLTVT.